This T cell receptor beta chain was recorded in a study of blood T cell repertoires in COVID-19. Libraries were prepared by immunoSEQ multiplex PCR; TCRdb keeps only in-frame clonotypes and omits some of them. This sample has some 330,000 clones, with 70% to 90% found just once. The CDR3 covers 16 residues. The V and J ends lost 3 bases and 3 bases, in that order; junction bases with no gene match: 8. The V gene's germline CDR1 is SGHTA and CDR2 FQGNSA. V and J are TRBV7-2 and TRBJ2-3, with 8 bases that match TRBD2. The sequenced sample consisted of PBMCs or T cells enriched from blood (not recorded which). This sequence was found in a man between 35 and 55 years old in a cohort exposed to, infected with or recovered from COVID-19 (not recorded which). CDR3 nucleotides: TGTGCCAGCAGCTTCCAACCCAGCGGGAGAACAGATACGCAGTATTTT. It encodes CASSFQPSGRTDTQYF.